This is a list of T cell receptor beta chains from one sample in a study of T-cell memory formation after mild COVID-19. In TCRdb, the 5' RACE reads were re-called with MiXCR into one record per CDR3 protein. The data contain roughly 550,000 distinct CDR3 sequences, 20% of them seen just once; the ten biggest clones take up under 15%. The material sequenced was PBMCs or a T cell subset sorted from them (not recorded which). The receptors were sampled from an adult woman who had mild COVID-19 (a few samples of this study predate the infection). Cell type and time point are not known. Each CDR3 is given with its conserved first and last residue. D genes are given only for firm matches. Clone size is shown for a subset of rows, as once, few, many or a class of expanded clone.

size: few
D: TRBD1
J: TRBJ1-2
V: TRBV5-1
DNA: TGCGCCAGCAGCTTGGAGTTGTGGACAGGGGGAAGTGGTGGCTACACCTTC
CDR3: CASSLELWTGGSGGYTF

size: -
D: TRBD1
J: TRBJ1-1
V: TRBV7-9
DNA: TGTGCCAGCAGTCGGCACGGGACAGCGAACACTGAAGCTTTCTTT
CDR3: CASSRHGTANTEAFF

size: -
D: -
J: TRBJ2-3
V: TRBV20-1
DNA: TGCAGTGCTAGAGATTCAGCGGCCTCCACAGATACGCAGTATTTT
CDR3: CSARDSAASTDTQYF

size: -
D: -
J: TRBJ1-2
V: TRBV7-9
DNA: TGTGCCAGCAGCTCGCACCGGGACGGGGACTATGGCTACACCTTC
CDR3: CASSSHRDGDYGYTF

size: few
D: TRBD1
J: TRBJ1-5
V: TRBV5-5
DNA: TGTGCCAGCAGGTTCGGGACAGGCAATCAGCCCCAGCATTTT
CDR3: CASRFGTGNQPQHF

size: few
D: -
J: TRBJ2-7
V: TRBV11-2
DNA: TGTGCCAGCAGCCGCCCGGCTCGTGAGCAGTACTTC
CDR3: CASSRPAREQYF

size: -
D: TRBD2
J: TRBJ2-7
V: TRBV9
DNA: TGTGCCAGCAGCGTAGCGGGACTAGCTTCCTACGAGCAGTACTTC
CDR3: CASSVAGLASYEQYF

size: -
D: TRBD1
J: TRBJ1-5
V: TRBV20-1
DNA: TGCAGTGCTACCAGGGGGGGCAGGTCCCAGCCCCAGCATTTT
CDR3: CSATRGGRSQPQHF

size: -
D: -
J: TRBJ2-7
V: TRBV20-1
DNA: TGCAGTGCTAGAGGACCCCTAGGAGAGGAGCAGTACTTC
CDR3: CSARGPLGEEQYF

size: -
D: TRBD1
J: TRBJ2-7
V: TRBV3-1
DNA: TGTGCCAGCAGCCAAGATTTTTACCGGGACAGGGGGAACGAGCAGTACTTC
CDR3: CASSQDFYRDRGNEQYF

size: -
D: -
J: TRBJ1-1
V: TRBV3-1
DNA: TGTGCCAGCAGCCCGGAAGGTATCAGTTGGGTTGACACTGAAGCTTTCTTT
CDR3: CASSPEGISWVDTEAFF

size: -
D: TRBD1
J: TRBJ1-1
V: TRBV4-1
DNA: TGCGCCAGCAGCCAGGACAGGGGCCCTAACACTGAAGCTTTCTTT
CDR3: CASSQDRGPNTEAFF

size: few
D: -
J: TRBJ1-2
V: TRBV29-1
DNA: TGCAGCGTTGTTCTGCCCACCCACTATGGCTACACCTTC
CDR3: CSVVLPTHYGYTF

size: few
D: TRBD1
J: TRBJ1-2
V: TRBV7-6
DNA: TGTGCCAGCAGCTTAGAACAGGGGGCCCATGGCTACACCTTC
CDR3: CASSLEQGAHGYTF

size: few
D: -
J: TRBJ2-7
V: TRBV12-3/TRBV12-4
DNA: TGTGCCAGCAGTGGCTTAGGCAGGCCCAGCTCCTACGAGCAGTACTTC
CDR3: CASSGLGRPSSYEQYF

size: few
D: -
J: TRBJ2-5
V: TRBV5-5
DNA: TGTGCCAGCAGCTTGGGGGAAACCCAAGAGACCCAGTACTTC
CDR3: CASSLGETQETQYF

size: many
D: TRBD1
J: TRBJ1-2
V: TRBV12-3/TRBV12-4
DNA: TGTGCCAGCAGGCGCAGGGGGACAGGGGAAAACGGCTACACCTTC
CDR3: CASRRRGTGENGYTF

size: -
D: TRBD2
J: TRBJ2-3
V: TRBV4-1
DNA: TGCGCCAGCAGCCAAGACCGCGGGACTAGCAATACAGATACGCAGTATTTT
CDR3: CASSQDRGTSNTDTQYF

size: -
D: -
J: TRBJ1-2
V: TRBV7-9
DNA: TGTGCCAGCAGCTACGTACCAGGGGACGGCTATGGCTACACCTTC
CDR3: CASSYVPGDGYGYTF

size: -
D: TRBD2
J: TRBJ2-7
V: TRBV5-1
DNA: TGCGCCAGCAGCCTAGCGGGAGGGCTTACGAGCTCCTACGAGCAGTACTTC
CDR3: CASSLAGGLTSSYEQYF

size: once
D: -
J: TRBJ1-2
V: TRBV5-4
DNA: TGTGCCAGCAGCCTGGGGGGGGCAGGATCTAACTATGGCTACACCTTC
CDR3: CASSLGGAGSNYGYTF

size: few
D: TRBD2
J: TRBJ2-1
V: TRBV7-7
DNA: TGTGCTAGGGGACTACCTAGGGTCAATGAGCAGTTCTTC
CDR3: CARGLPRVNEQFF

size: -
D: TRBD2
J: TRBJ2-5
V: TRBV5-6
DNA: TGTGCCAGCAGCTTGTGGTTTAGCGGGGGGGCCTTGGAGACCCAGTACTTC
CDR3: CASSLWFSGGALETQYF

size: -
D: TRBD1
J: TRBJ1-2
V: TRBV7-9
DNA: TGTGCCAGCAGCTCGACAGGGGGCGAATATGGCTACACCTTC
CDR3: CASSSTGGEYGYTF

size: -
D: TRBD1
J: TRBJ2-2
V: TRBV25-1
DNA: TGTGCCAGCAGTGGTGCCCCCGGGACAGGGCAACCCGCGAACACCGGGGAGCTGTTTTTT
CDR3: CASSGAPGTGQPANTGELFF

size: -
D: TRBD1
J: TRBJ2-7
V: TRBV7-3
DNA: TGTGCCAGCAGCTTCGGACAGGGGGCTGACTACGAGCAGTACTTC
CDR3: CASSFGQGADYEQYF

size: few
D: TRBD2
J: TRBJ2-1
V: TRBV12-3/TRBV12-4
DNA: TGTGCCAGCAGTTTCACCCCCATCGCGGGAGGGCCCCACAATGAGCAGTTCTTC
CDR3: CASSFTPIAGGPHNEQFF

size: few
D: -
J: TRBJ2-4
V: TRBV4-2
DNA: TGTGCCAGCAGCCAAGAGGGGGGAAACATTCAGTACTTC
CDR3: CASSQEGGNIQYF

size: once
D: -
J: TRBJ2-3
V: TRBV20-1
DNA: TGCAGTGCTAGAGGTGGGGATAGCACAGATACGCAGTATTTT
CDR3: CSARGGDSTDTQYF

size: few
D: TRBD1
J: TRBJ2-3
V: TRBV6-6
DNA: TGTGCCAGCAGTTACTCAACAGGGGCAGACTTCACAGATACGCAGTATTTT
CDR3: CASSYSTGADFTDTQYF